This is a list of T cell receptor beta chains from one sample in a study of T cells after yellow fever vaccination. TCRdb used MiXCR to reprocess the 5' RACE reads, holding one entry per CDR3 protein. The sample shows about 550,000 distinct CDR3 sequences, under 25% of them seen only once. This sample comprised PBMCs, obtained 15 days after the yellow fever booster vaccination. These receptor sequences come from a man aged 25 to 40 who received the YFV17D yellow fever vaccine. Both conserved end residues are part of each CDR3. A D gene is named only where the DNA matches it firmly. Not every row has a clone size; where given, it reads once, few, many or a size class.

J: TRBJ1-1
D: TRBD1
V: TRBV19
size: NA
DNA: TGTGCCAGTAGTACGACAGGGGGCCGGAGAGCTTTCTTT
CDR3: CASSTTGGRRAFF

J: TRBJ2-5
D: NA
V: TRBV24-1
size: NA
DNA: TGTGCCACCAGCCAGACCGGGACGGCCCAAGAGACCCAGTACTTC
CDR3: CATSQTGTAQETQYF

J: TRBJ2-7
D: NA
V: TRBV27
size: many
DNA: TGTGCCAGCAGTTTGGCCGCAGCCTACGAGCAGTACTTC
CDR3: CASSLAAAYEQYF

J: TRBJ2-7
D: NA
V: TRBV5-1
size: many
DNA: TGCGCCAGCAGCTTGGTACAGGGCAGCGAGCAGTACTTC
CDR3: CASSLVQGSEQYF

J: TRBJ1-2
D: NA
V: TRBV28
size: NA
DNA: TGTGCCAGCAGCCTAGACATGACGGTTGGCTACACCTTC
CDR3: CASSLDMTVGYTF

J: TRBJ2-7
D: TRBD2
V: TRBV9
size: NA
DNA: TGTGCCAGCAGCGAGACGGGGGGGGCCGGGGACTACGAGCAGTACTTC
CDR3: CASSETGGAGDYEQYF

J: TRBJ2-3
D: TRBD2
V: TRBV7-3
size: NA
DNA: TGTGCCAGCAGCTTAACGGGAGGGAGAAATACGCAGTATTTT
CDR3: CASSLTGGRNTQYF

J: TRBJ2-7
D: NA
V: TRBV5-1
size: NA
DNA: TGCGCCAGCAGGACAGTCTCAACGCACGAGCAGTACTTC
CDR3: CASRTVSTHEQYF

J: TRBJ2-7
D: NA
V: TRBV29-1
size: few
DNA: TGCAGCGTTATCCGGACTCACTCCTACGAGCAGTACTTC
CDR3: CSVIRTHSYEQYF

J: TRBJ2-7
D: NA
V: TRBV9
size: few
DNA: TGTGCCAGCAGCGGGCGGACATCCGAGCAGTACTTC
CDR3: CASSGRTSEQYF

J: TRBJ2-7
D: TRBD2
V: TRBV6-1
size: NA
DNA: TGTGCCATCCGCGGGGCTAGCGGAGGATCCTACGAGCAGTACTTC
CDR3: CAIRGASGGSYEQYF

J: TRBJ2-7
D: TRBD2
V: TRBV20-1
size: few
DNA: TGCAGTGCTAGAGATTACGGGAGGGAGTACGAGCAGTACTTC
CDR3: CSARDYGREYEQYF

J: TRBJ1-4
D: NA
V: TRBV12-3/TRBV12-4
size: NA
DNA: TGTGCCAGCAGTTTTTCCGGGACACTAGAAAAACTGTTTTTT
CDR3: CASSFSGTLEKLFF

J: TRBJ2-7
D: TRBD1
V: TRBV18
size: few
DNA: TGTGCCAGCTCACCGGGACAGGGCTCTCGGGAGCAGTACTTC
CDR3: CASSPGQGSREQYF

J: TRBJ2-1
D: TRBD2
V: TRBV20-1
size: NA
DNA: TGCAGTGCTGCCCCGCCCGGGACTAGTCCCTTCTTC
CDR3: CSAAPPGTSPFF

J: TRBJ2-5
D: TRBD2
V: TRBV27
size: few
DNA: TGTGCCAGTCCGGCGGGGGGGACCCAGTACTTC
CDR3: CASPAGGTQYF

J: TRBJ2-5
D: TRBD2
V: TRBV10-3
size: few
DNA: TGTGCCATAGGTGGACTAGCGCAAGAGACCCAGTACTTC
CDR3: CAIGGLAQETQYF

J: TRBJ1-2
D: TRBD1
V: TRBV7-9
size: few
DNA: TGTGCCAGCAGTAGGACAGGGGGGGCGTATTTTTACTACACCTTC
CDR3: CASSRTGGAYFYYTF

J: TRBJ2-3
D: TRBD2
V: TRBV4-2
size: few
DNA: TGTGCCAGCAGCCAGGGTAGCGGGGGGGGTACAGATACGCAGTATTTT
CDR3: CASSQGSGGGTDTQYF

J: TRBJ2-7
D: TRBD2
V: TRBV9
size: NA
DNA: TGTGCCAGCAGCGTAGGCGGGACTAGCGGGACCTACGAGCAGTACTTC
CDR3: CASSVGGTSGTYEQYF

J: TRBJ2-2
D: TRBD1
V: TRBV9
size: NA
DNA: TGTGCCAGCAGCGCCCGGACAGGGAAGAACACCGGGGAGCTGTTTTTT
CDR3: CASSARTGKNTGELFF

J: TRBJ2-1
D: TRBD1
V: TRBV9
size: few
DNA: TGTGCCAGCAGCCTTCCCGGGACAGGGGACAATGAGCAGTTCTTC
CDR3: CASSLPGTGDNEQFF

J: TRBJ2-3
D: NA
V: TRBV12-3/TRBV12-4
size: NA
DNA: TGTGCCAGCAGTTTTGGAGGGATTAGCACAGATACGCAGTATTTT
CDR3: CASSFGGISTDTQYF

J: TRBJ2-7
D: TRBD1
V: TRBV20-1
size: NA
DNA: TGCAGTGCGAATCAAGGGGGCAACGAGCAGTACTTC
CDR3: CSANQGGNEQYF

J: TRBJ2-7
D: NA
V: TRBV7-8
size: NA
DNA: TGTGCCAGCAGCTTGCATCTCAATTTCTACGAGCAGTACTTC
CDR3: CASSLHLNFYEQYF

J: TRBJ2-5
D: NA
V: TRBV20-1
size: few
DNA: TGCAGTGCTAGAGGCCACGAAGAGACCCAGTACTTC
CDR3: CSARGHEETQYF

J: TRBJ2-3
D: TRBD2
V: TRBV20-1
size: NA
DNA: TGCAGTGCAGCTGTGGGGGGGGGTTATACGCAGTATTTT
CDR3: CSAAVGGGYTQYF

J: TRBJ2-2
D: NA
V: TRBV7-3
size: NA
DNA: TGTGCCAGCAGCCACAGGACCGGGGAGCTGTTTTTT
CDR3: CASSHRTGELFF

J: TRBJ2-1
D: NA
V: TRBV29-1
size: few
DNA: TGCAGCGTTGAATTGGGCAGGGGCGACAATGAGCAGTTCTTC
CDR3: CSVELGRGDNEQFF